Included here is one T cell receptor beta chain sequence, with context. The antigen is unknown. The record originates from a study of cytomegalovirus exposure and HLA in healthy donors. Study outcomes and limitations: Presence/absence analyses took donor sequencing depth as roughly uniform.

The study ran its PCR with 60 Vbeta and 13 Jbeta primers. Libraries were prepared by immunoSEQ multiplex PCR; TCRdb keeps only in-frame clonotypes and omits some of them. The table for this sample gives some 120,000 clones. Germline CDR1 SGHNT, CDR2 YYREEE (reference sequence). Trimming cost V 3 bases and J 5 bases; bases outside gene matches: 14. There are 16 residues in the CDR3. Donors likely had unrecorded immune exposures despite being nominally healthy when sampled. The gene calls are TRBV5-4 and TRBJ2-7, with 7 bases lining up with TRBD1. Sequenced sample: PBMCs. This TCR was sampled from a man younger than 45 in good health and CMV-seronegative. The CDR3 is CASSSRQGWNGDEQYF. As DNA, the CDR3 is TGTGCCAGCAGCTCCCGACAGGGTTGGAATGGGGACGAGCAGTACTTC.